These 14 T cell receptor beta chains were sequenced from one sample in a study of patients and donors after allogeneic stem cell transplantation. TCRdb independently ran MiXCR on the RT-PCR reads; one entry per CDR3 protein. The data contain fewer than 20,000 distinct CDR3 sequences, around 29% of them singletons. Sequencing was performed on blood, either unsorted or a sorted T cell fraction (not recorded which). These TCRs come from a human donor who was either an allogeneic HSCT recipient or a stem cell or donor lymphocyte infusion donor (not recorded which). It is not recorded whose cells these are; they may come from a transplant donor.

The genes are TRBV24-1 and TRBJ2-1, with 11 bases matching TRBD2. The CDR3 loop spans 15 amino acids. V lost 9 bases, J lost 6 bases, and 9 bases stayed unmatched. From germline, CDR1 is KGHDR and CDR2 SFDVKD. CDR3 region: CATPGLAGLSNEQFF. In DNA form, the CDR3 reads TGTGCCACCCCCGGACTAGCGGGCCTTAGCAATGAGCAGTTCTTC.

This clonotype has just a few counts. The V and J genes are TRBV4-3 and TRBJ1-4; TRBD1 matches 7 bases. The V gene's germline CDR1 is LGHNA and CDR2 YSLEER. The J segment lost 8 bases and the V segment lost 5 bases, leaving 11 bases of the junction unmatched. CDR3 length: 15 amino acids. The CDR3, as DNA: TGCGCCAGCAGCTCCCGGACAGGCATGGGGGAAAAACTGTTTTTT. This translates into CASSSRTGMGEKLFF.

The chain has TRBV28 and TRBJ1-1; unclear D gene. Trimming pared 4 bases from V and 11 bases from J, leaving 17 bases between. CDR1 and CDR2 (germline): MDHEN, SYDVKM. The CDR3 is 13 amino acids. CDR3 DNA sequence: TGTGCCAGCAGTTCACCAACCCCGAGGATGGCTTTCTTT. Translation: CASSSPTPRMAFF.

This clonotype was detected a few times. The rearrangement links TRBV9 to TRBJ1-4; 7 bases fit TRBD1. Trimming removed 4 bases from V and 10 bases from J; junction bases left unmatched: 7. CDR1 and CDR2 from the germline V gene are SGDLS and YYNGEE. CDR3 length equals 13 residues. The CDR3 spells CASSPPRQGKLFF. The DNA of the CDR3 is TGTGCCAGCAGCCCCCCTCGACAGGGAAAACTGTTTTTT.

This clonotype has just a few counts. The gene calls are TRBV20-1 and TRBJ1-5, with D perhaps TRBD1 (6 bases). The CDR3 consists of 13 residues. The V end was cut by 1 base, the J end by 3 bases, with 7 bases between. CDR1 and CDR2 from the germline V gene are DFQATT and SNEGSKA (reference sequence). The DNA of the CDR3 is TGCAGTGCTAGAGGGGACACCAATCAGCCCCAGCATTTT. Translation gives CSARGDTNQPQHF.

This clonotype was detected only a few times. The rearrangement uses TRBV7-9 and TRBJ1-2; D is ambiguous. Germline V gene sequence: CDR1 SEHNR, CDR2 FQNEAQ (reference sequence). The CDR3 is 17 amino acids. V lost 5 bases and J 3 bases, leaving 22 bases between the germline ends. CDR3 nucleotides: TGTGCCAGCAGCCAAAATGCGTTTGGCCTGGCTTACTATGGCTACACCTTC. Protein: CASSQNAFGLAYYGYTF.

There are many counts of this clonotype. The chain uses TRBV7-2 and TRBJ1-2, with a weak D call TRBD1 (5 bases). CDR3 length equals 15 residues. The V end lost 3 bases, the J end lost 4 bases, and 15 bases lay between the germline ends. Germline CDR1 and CDR2: SGHTA and FQGNSA. The CDR3 sequence: CASSFDRGVGYGYTF. DNA of the CDR3: TGTGCCAGCAGCTTCGATCGGGGGGTGGGCTATGGCTACACCTTC.

The rearrangement joins TRBV6-5 to TRBJ1-1; D remains unclear. Trimming cost V 2 bases and J 4 bases, with 14 bases left between them. The CDR3 loop spans 15 amino acids. From germline, CDR1 is MNHEY and CDR2 SVGAGI. CDR3 in DNA: TGTGCCAGCAGTTACGAAAGCCGAGCGGCCACTGAAGCTTTCTTT. The encoded protein is CASSYESRAATEAFF.

This chain links TRBV28 with TRBJ1-6; D unclear. The CDR3 consists of 13 residues. Germline V gene lookup returns CDR1 MDHEN and CDR2 SYDVKM. V lost 1 base, J lost 7 bases, and 5 bases lay in between. The CDR3 nucleotides are TGTGCCAGCAGTTTATATCCCAATTCACCCCTCCACTTT. Translation: CASSLYPNSPLHF.

This clonotype rates as medium-sized. This rearrangement joins TRBV7-9 to TRBJ1-3; D is possibly TRBD1 (5 bases). The germline V gene has CDR1 SEHNR and CDR2 FQNEAQ (reference sequence). The CDR3 length is 14 residues. V gave up 4 bases and J gave up 4 bases, with 11 bases separating them. As DNA, the CDR3 is TGTGCCAGCAGCTCCACCGAGGGGGGAAACACCATATATTTT. Translating gives CASSSTEGGNTIYF.

Note on this clonotype: One end of the junction does not line up with germline, which may come from a read error. This chain uses TRBV5-1 with TRBJ1-1; D is perhaps TRBD1 (6 bases). The CDR3 sequence is 14 residues long. CDR1 and CDR2 (germline): SGHRS, YFSETQ. CDR3 region: CASSFTGSTAPWAF. Here the CDR3 DNA reads TGCGCCAGCAGCTTTACAGGGTCCACGGCGCCATGGGCTTTT.

This clonotype was seen only a few times. This rearrangement joins TRBV10-3 to TRBJ1-2; D might be TRBD1 (6 bases). The CDR3 extends over 13 amino acids. Per the germline V gene, CDR1 is ENHRY and CDR2 is SYGVKD. The V gene lost 6 bases and the J gene lost 8 bases, with 16 bases spanning the gap. CDR3: CAISDGDRRGYTF. The CDR3 bases are TGTGCCATCAGCGACGGCGACAGGCGGGGCTACACCTTC.

This clonotype was seen repeatedly, ten times or more. The chain recombines TRBV28 with TRBJ1-1; D unresolved. Germline V gene data show CDR1 as MDHEN and CDR2 as SYDVKM. This CDR3 has 13 residues. V lost 5 bases and J 6 bases, leaving 13 bases between the germline ends. The CDR3 protein is CASSLPVLPEAFF. The CDR3 region has the DNA TGTGCCAGCAGTCTCCCAGTTCTACCTGAAGCTTTCTTT.

V gene TRBV6-1 combines with J gene TRBJ1-5; possible D gene TRBD1, 5 bases. The germline gives CDR1 MNHNS, CDR2 SASEGT. V was pared by 4 bases and J by 1 base, with 11 bases between. The CDR3 extends over 15 amino acids. CDR3 DNA sequence: TGTGCCAGCAGTGTTGGAGGGGCGAGCAATCAGCCCCAGCATTTT. Its translation is CASSVGGASNQPQHF.